Sequencing of this T cell receptor beta chain was carried out in a study of blood T cells in healthy people across ages. Donors were systemically healthy Caucasian individuals from Russia aged 6 to 90 years. The authors extracted at least 5 micrograms of total RNA per sample. This clonotype was seen repeatedly, ten times or more. Its matching antigen is unknown. Findings of the study overall: A roughly linear fall in TCR beta diversity per million T cells was seen with increasing age.

This CDR3 is built from 14 residues. V shed 7 bases, J shed 3 bases, and the junction held 3 bases outside the gene matches. Germline V lookup: CDR1 MNHEY, CDR2 SVGEGT. A J-beta primer mix and a sample-barcoded 5' primer were used in a second PCR of roughly 6 to 11 cycles. TCRdb re-called the 5' RACE reads with MiXCR, one entry per CDR3 protein. The sample has around 1,500,000 distinct CDR3 sequences; 28% are singletons. The chain joins TRBV6-2 or TRBV6-3 to TRBJ2-6; 7 positions match TRBD2. This TCR was sampled from a woman aged 25 to 45 in good health. The source material was blood. For the CDR3, the DNA is TGTGCCAGCAAAACTAGCGATGGGGCCAACGTCCTGACTTTC. Translation gives CASKTSDGANVLTF.